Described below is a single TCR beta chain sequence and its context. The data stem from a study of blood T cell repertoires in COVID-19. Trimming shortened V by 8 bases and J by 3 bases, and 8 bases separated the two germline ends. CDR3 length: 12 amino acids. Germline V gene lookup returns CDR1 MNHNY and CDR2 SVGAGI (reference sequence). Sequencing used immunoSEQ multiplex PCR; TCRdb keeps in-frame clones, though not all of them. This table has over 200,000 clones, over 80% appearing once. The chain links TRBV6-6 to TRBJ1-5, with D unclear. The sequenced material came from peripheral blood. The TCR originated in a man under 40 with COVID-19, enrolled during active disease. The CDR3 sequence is CASGSVNQPQHF. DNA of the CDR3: TGTGCCAGCGGTTCGGTCAATCAGCCCCAGCATTTT.